These 7 T cell receptor beta chains came from one sample sequenced in a study of OX40 agonist ivuxolimab in advanced cancers. TCRdb's copy holds only in-frame clones and misses some; the assay was immunoSEQ multiplex PCR. Altogether 35,000 to 45,000 clones are present, about 80% being singletons, with the ten largest covering less than 20%. The sample here was CD4+ or CD8+ T cells sorted from blood, taken in a trial of the OX40 agonist ivuxolimab. The source of these receptors is an adult with an advanced solid tumor such as melanoma, head and neck, liver or kidney cancer.

The chain has TRBV6-6 and TRBJ2-4; D uncertain. Germline V gene sequence: CDR1 MNHNY, CDR2 SVGAGI (reference sequence). CDR3 size: 13 residues. V was clipped by 1 base and J by 8 bases, with 9 bases between them. The CDR3, as DNA: TGTGCCAGCAGTTACTTACAGTTGGACATTCAGTACTTC. This sequence encodes CASSYLQLDIQYF.

The rearrangement joins TRBV9 to TRBJ1-1; no firm D call. This CDR3 spans 12 amino acids. Trimming took 4 bases from V and 4 from J, leaving 8 bases between them. From germline, CDR1 is SGDLS and CDR2 YYNGEE. CDR3 in DNA: TGTGCCAGCAGCTTAGTGGTCACTGAAGCTTTCTTT. It translates to CASSLVVTEAFF.

J is TRBJ2-6 and V is TRBV6-4; 7 bases agree with TRBD2. The CDR3 is 18 residues long. CDR1 is MRHNA, CDR2 SNTAGT, per germline. Trimming cost V 5 bases and J 0 bases; bases outside gene matches: 10. The CDR3 sequence: CASSLRGAGDSGANVLTF. CDR3 nucleotides: TGTGCCAGCAGTCTTCGCGGGGCGGGGGACTCTGGGGCCAACGTCCTGACTTTC.

The V call is TRBV5-1, the J call TRBJ2-5; 7 bases fit TRBD2. V shed 4 bases and J 5 bases; nucleotides not matched to a gene: 8. CDR3 length: 14 residues. CDR1 and CDR2 from the germline V gene are SGHRS and YFSETQ. The chain's CDR3 is CASSPGLGLETQYF. DNA of the CDR3: TGCGCCAGCAGCCCCGGACTAGGTTTGGAGACCCAGTACTTC.

The V call is TRBV21-1, the J call TRBJ2-7; the table names TRBD1, a call not compared with the DNA. TRBV21-1 is classified as a pseudogene. This CDR3 region has 15 residues. The chain's CDR3 is CASSKLGQGPYEQYV. The CDR3 bases are TGTGCCAGCAGCAAACTCGGACAGGGGCCCTACGAGCAGTACGTC.

The rearrangement joins TRBV11-2 to TRBJ1-5, with D possibly matching TRBD1 (6 bases). This CDR3 is built from 14 residues. Trimming took 2 bases from V and 3 from J, leaving 8 bases between them. Germline V gene lookup returns CDR1 SGHAT and CDR2 FQNNGV. The DNA for the CDR3 is TGTGCCAGCAGCTTAAGGGGGACCAATCAGCCCCAGCATTTT. Translated, it gives CASSLRGTNQPQHF.

The chain is built from TRBV6-6 and TRBJ1-5; D is undetermined. Germline CDR1 is MNHNY and CDR2 is SVGAGI (reference sequence). The length of the CDR3 is 13 residues. V lost 6 bases to trimming and J lost 1 base, with 7 bases between them. CDR3 sequence reads: CASSPNSNQPQHF. The CDR3 coding sequence is TGTGCCAGCAGCCCTAACAGCAATCAGCCCCAGCATTTT.